Sequencing of this TCR beta chain was carried out in a study of T-cell reconstitution after alpha-beta-depleted transplantation in children. Whole-study findings and limits: In patients about two months after transplant, alpha-beta T cells reportedly arose from several hundred expanded graft clones.

With 3 bases clipped from V and 3 bases from J, the junction kept 4 bases outside the gene matches. The CDR3 consists of 14 residues. Germline CDR1 and CDR2: ENHRY and SYGVKD. Comment on this clonotype: The antigen is undetermined.

This sample's TCRbeta library carried unique molecular identifier barcodes. TCRdb processed the PCR reads anew with MiXCR; each CDR3 protein has one entry. The sample holds under 400,000 distinct CDR3 sequences; around 25% are singletons and the top ten take over 9.5%. The receptor's source is a male patient aged 10-17 years who had a stem cell transplant for acute lymphoblastic leukemia, so the T cells may come from the graft donor. The J gene is TRBJ2-7, the V gene TRBV10-3; 8 nucleotides match TRBD1. This specimen consisted of PBMCs, mostly from graft donor cells, obtained 180 days after TCRalphabeta/CD19-depleted stem cell transplant. The CDR3 reads CAISETGGIYEQYF. CDR3 nucleotides: TGTGCCATCAGTGAAACAGGGGGGATCTACGAGCAGTACTTC.